Here is one T cell receptor beta chain with its context. This clonotype was detected only a few times. The antigen it binds to is not known. No base qualities exist here, and no much larger clone lies one base off it. The germline V gene (reference sequence) specifies SGHAT as CDR1 and FQDESV as CDR2. V is pared back by 5 bases and J by 7 bases, with 18 bases lying between the germline termini. Spanning cysteine to phenylalanine, the CDR3 consists of 15 amino acids. Of the read, only the CDR3 DNA is kept; its 45 bases are in frame from base 1. Library preparation was by 5' RACE. The sequencer listed for this sample is Illumina HiSeq 2500. A second 7 to 11 cycle PCR used a sample-barcoded 5' primer and a J-beta primer mix. Each TCR beta cDNA molecule received a unique molecular identifier from a template-switch 5' adaptor carrying 12 random nucleotides. Each sample yielded at least 3 million CDR3-containing paired-end reads. All of the RNA was converted into first-strand cDNA using the Mint cDNA synthesis kit, with a TRBC-specific oligonucleotide serving as the primer. After uracil-DNA glycosylase treatment, a first 18-cycle PCR used universal primers M1SS and BC2_uni_R on all cDNA. As for how the authors treated the data: For normalization, 1 million high-quality reads, each with a distinct molecular identifier, were randomly selected from each sample. Reads with shared molecular identifiers were discarded instead of being binned into consensus sequences. CDR3 identification, clonotype clustering and error correction used MiTCR with a Q25 quality threshold and the strictest error-elimination algorithm. Lower-bound total TCR beta diversity was estimated with a nonparametric unseen species model using Euler transformation. TCRdb applied fastp at Q25 and MiXCR to the public reads, then kept only in-frame beta chains. Merged by CDR3 protein, the rows form single entries marked with the most common genes and DNA. TCRdb's processing, not the study's, gives the V and J calls here. A total of approximately 1.5 million distinct CDR3 sequences appear in this sample, 40% to 45% of them only once. Under 5% of the sample is taken by the ten largest.

This entry belongs to a study of blood T cells in healthy people across ages (dated by TCRdb to the mid-2010s). The study in broad terms: In model experiments, roughly one uniquely barcoded TCR beta cDNA molecule per two T cells was captured by template switching. Donors were grouped into four age groups: young (average approximately 16 years), middle-aged (39), aged (62) and long-lived (approximately 82). For two donors (one aged 18 to 30 and one aged 80 or older), the study analyzed two additional independent replicas of 1 million unique cDNA reads from the same blood draw. Using deep sequencing normalized with unique cDNA molecular identifiers, the study measured how TCR beta repertoire diversity changes with age. To avoid experimental bias, donors of different ages were randomly spread across the sequencing lanes.

The 39 donors, aged about 6 to 95 years, were systemically healthy Caucasian individuals from Russia. Ten milliliters of peripheral blood were drawn from each donor into EDTA-treated Vacutainer tubes. Ficoll-Paque density-gradient centrifugation was used to isolate PBMCs, with at least 6 million obtained per sample. Trizol reagent was used to extract total RNA from the PBMCs, yielding at least 5 micrograms per sample. The percentages of naive CD45RAhigh/CD27high T cells were determined by flow cytometry on a PBMC aliquot from every donor. The paper's findings and limits, for the study overall: Observed TCR beta diversity correlated strongly with the percentage of naive T cells measured by flow cytometry. Bulk unsorted PBMC profiling prevented conclusive comparison of naive and antigen-experienced compartments. Compared with the aged group, the long-lived group had more naive CD4+ T cells, fewer expanded clones and increased TCR diversity, a pattern suggesting age selection. Estimates of total diversity based on one million sequenced T cells were regarded as lower bounds and as underestimates. Observed TCR beta diversity per million T cells fell roughly linearly with age, and a significant reduction was already apparent by age about 43. The CMV infection status of donors was not known, potentially confounding age-related changes in expanded clonotypes.

The specimen was blood. The chain uses TRBV11-1 and TRBJ2-4; the D gene is perhaps TRBD2, from 5 matching bases. This receptor was identified in a woman aged 18-30 years in good health. Here is the DNA: TGTGCCAGCAGCCCGGTTGGCGCCAAGCGGAACATTCAGTACTTC. Its amino acids are CASSPVGAKRNIQYF.